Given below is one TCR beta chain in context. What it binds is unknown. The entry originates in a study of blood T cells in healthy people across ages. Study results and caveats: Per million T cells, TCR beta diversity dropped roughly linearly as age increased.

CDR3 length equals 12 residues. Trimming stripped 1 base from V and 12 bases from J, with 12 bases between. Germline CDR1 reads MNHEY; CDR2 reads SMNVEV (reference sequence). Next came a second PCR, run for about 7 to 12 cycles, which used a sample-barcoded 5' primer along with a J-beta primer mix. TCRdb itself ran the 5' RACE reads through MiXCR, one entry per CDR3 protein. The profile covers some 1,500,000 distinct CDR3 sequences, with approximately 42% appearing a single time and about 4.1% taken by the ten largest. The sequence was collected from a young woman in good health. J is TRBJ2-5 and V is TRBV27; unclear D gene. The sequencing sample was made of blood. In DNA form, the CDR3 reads TGTGCCAGCAGTTTATTAAGACGAGAAGAGTACTTC. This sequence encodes CASSLLRREEYF.